One and the same sample provided the 2 T cell receptor beta chains below, sequenced in a study of response to subunit inactivated influenza vaccine. TCRdb ran MiXCR on the RT-PCR reads and lists one entry per CDR3 protein. The sample lists more than 450,000 distinct CDR3 sequences, around 8% occurring once. Sample: PBMCs from blood, taken around 25 months after vaccination. The receptors were sampled from a man between 45 and 75 years old who received an inactivated influenza vaccine.

The V gene is TRBV11-2, the J gene TRBJ2-7; D is undetermined. This CDR3 has 15 amino acids. Germline values: CDR1 SGHAT, CDR2 FQNNGV. The V end lost 4 bases, the J end lost 2 bases, and 15 bases lay between the germline ends. The CDR3 is CASSSEWGQPYEQYF. DNA of the CDR3: TGTGCCAGCAGCTCTGAGTGGGGTCAACCCTACGAGCAGTACTTC.

Ten or more counts support this clonotype. The CDR3 DNA sequence: TGTGCCAGCAGCTCGACAACAGGTTACGAGCAGTACTTC. Protein product: CASSSTTGYEQYF. The chain employs TRBV7-9 and TRBJ2-7, with D possibly being TRBD1 (5 bases). V lost 4 bases and J 4 bases, leaving 11 bases between the germline ends. The germline gives CDR1 SEHNR, CDR2 FQNEAQ (reference sequence). The CDR3 runs 13 residues.